Listed below are T cell receptor beta chains from one sample, sequenced in a study of blood T cells in healthy people across ages. A single record per CDR3 protein comes from TCRdb applying MiXCR to the 5' RACE reads. The table shows some 890,000 distinct CDR3 sequences, with 25% to 30% occurring only once. The sample was also reused in another study, on T cells of mothers and their children.

The source material was blood. The receptor set was obtained from a woman aged 40 to 49 in good health. Both conserved end residues are part of each CDR3. The order of the fields is clone size, D gene, V gene, J gene, CDR3 DNA, CDR3 protein. A D gene is named only where the DNA matches it firmly. Rows may omit the clone size; those that give it use once, few, many or a size class.

-,-,TRBV28,TRBJ2-7,TGTGCCATTGCCGGCCTCAAAACTCTAAAATACGAGCAGTACTTC,CAIAGLKTLKYEQYF
many,-,TRBV5-1,TRBJ1-2,TGCGCCAGCAGCGTCAGGGTCGGCTATGGCTACACCTTC,CASSVRVGYGYTF
-,TRBD2,TRBV2,TRBJ2-3,TGTGCCAGCAGAGGAGTGAGGGCTAGCGGTGGAATTGCAGATACGCAGTATTTT,CASRGVRASGGIADTQYF
-,-,TRBV25-1,TRBJ1-2,TGTGCCAGCAGGGAGACTGGACAGTATGGCTACACCTTC,CASRETGQYGYTF
many,-,TRBV27,TRBJ1-2,TGTGCCAGCAGTTCGAGGGGATATAACTATGGCTACACCTTC,CASSSRGYNYGYTF
many,TRBD2,TRBV5-1,TRBJ2-1,TGCGCCAGCAGCTTGAGGGCTAGCGGGGACAATGAGCAGTTCTTC,CASSLRASGDNEQFF
many,-,TRBV27,TRBJ2-3,TGTGCCAGCAGTCAATATAATATAGACGTGGGGGATACGCAGTATTTT,CASSQYNIDVGDTQYF
-,TRBD2,TRBV4-1,TRBJ2-1,TGCGCCAGCAGCCCCCCTAGCGGGGGGGATGTTGAGCAGTTCTTC,CASSPPSGGDVEQFF
few,TRBD1,TRBV28,TRBJ2-7,TGTGCCAGCACCTATGGACAGGGTCCCTACGAGCAGTACTTC,CASTYGQGPYEQYF
few,-,TRBV12-3/TRBV12-4,TRBJ2-7,TGTGCCAGCAGCACAGGGAAAATTTACTACGAGCAGTACTTC,CASSTGKIYYEQYF
-,-,TRBV5-1,TRBJ2-4,TGCGCCAGCAGCTTGGGGTCTGGGGCAAACATTCAGTACTTC,CASSLGSGANIQYF
many,-,TRBV9,TRBJ2-1,TGTGCCAGCAGCCCCCGCCAGTCATTGGAAAATGAGCAGTTCTTC,CASSPRQSLENEQFF
few,TRBD1,TRBV7-9,TRBJ2-5,TGTGCCAGCAGCTCCGGACAGGGGATTTACAATGAGCAGTACTTC,CASSSGQGIYNEQYF
many,TRBD2,TRBV7-6,TRBJ2-7,TGTGCCAGCAGCTTACCTAGCGGGGGGACCTCCTACGAGCAGTACTTC,CASSLPSGGTSYEQYF
many,-,TRBV7-9,TRBJ2-7,TGTGCCAGCAGCGAACCAAACCTCTACGAGCAGTACTTC,CASSEPNLYEQYF
-,-,TRBV3-1,TRBJ2-2,TGTGCCAGCAGCCATAACCTACAGGGTACCGGGGAGCTGTTTTTT,CASSHNLQGTGELFF
-,-,TRBV5-6,TRBJ1-2,TGTGCCAGCAGCTTGGGGGCAGCGCGATATGGCTACACCTTC,CASSLGAARYGYTF
once,-,TRBV7-2,TRBJ2-5,TGTGCCAGCAGCTTAATGGCCAGACAAGGGACCCAGTACTTC,CASSLMARQGTQYF
few,-,TRBV20-1,TRBJ2-1,TGCAGTGCTATAAAAGGGGGGGGTGGGTCCTACAATGAGCAGTTCTTC,CSAIKGGGGSYNEQFF
-,TRBD2,TRBV20-1,TRBJ2-1,TGCAGTGCTAGACCCCTAGCGGGGCTGAGCTCCTACAATGAGCAGTTCTTC,CSARPLAGLSSYNEQFF
-,TRBD1,TRBV12-3/TRBV12-4,TRBJ2-4,TGTGCCAGCAGCCTGGACAGGGTGATCCCGTACTTC,CASSLDRVIPYF
many,TRBD2,TRBV2,TRBJ2-7,TGTGCCAGCAGGATTAGCGGGGGGGCGACCTACGAGCAGTACTTC,CASRISGGATYEQYF
many,TRBD1,TRBV20-1,TRBJ2-4,TGCAGTGCTAGAGATTCCGGACAGGGGTGGGGTTCGGCCAAAAACATTCAGTACTTC,CSARDSGQGWGSAKNIQYF
few,-,TRBV5-1,TRBJ2-5,TGCGCCAGCAGCTCCATATTAACAGGGACCCAAGAGACCCAGTACTTC,CASSSILTGTQETQYF
few,-,TRBV6-2/TRBV6-3,TRBJ1-6,TGTGCCAGCAGTTGGACCGGCGGCGGTTCACCCCTCCACTTT,CASSWTGGGSPLHF
few,-,TRBV6-1,TRBJ1-1,TGTGCCAGCAGTGAAAATTTGATCTCCCGCAGGGAGCAGGGCACTGAAGCTTTCTTT,CASSENLISRREQGTEAFF
-,TRBD2,TRBV29-1,TRBJ2-1,TGCAGCGTAAGACTAGCAGACCATAAGGGTGAGCAGTTCTTC,CSVRLADHKGEQFF
-,-,TRBV9,TRBJ1-1,TGTGCCAGCAGCGTCTCGGGCTGGGGCACTGAAGCTTTCTTT,CASSVSGWGTEAFF
many,-,TRBV5-5,TRBJ2-2,TGTGCCAGCAGCTTCGAGACGGGCAGAAACACCGGGGAGCTGTTTTTT,CASSFETGRNTGELFF
-,-,TRBV6-2/TRBV6-3,TRBJ2-2,TGTGCCAGCAGTCGCACGAACACCGGGGAGCTGTTTTTT,CASSRTNTGELFF
-,-,TRBV4-3,TRBJ2-5,TGCGCCAGCAGCCACCAGATAGGGGGGGGAGAGACCCAGTACTTC,CASSHQIGGGETQYF
-,-,TRBV18,TRBJ2-5,TGTGCCAGCTCACCAACAGTACAAGAGACCCAGGACTTC,CASSPTVQETQDF
once,TRBD1,TRBV28,TRBJ1-5,TGTGCCAGCAGTTCCCCCCGACAGGGGAATCAGCCCCAGCATTTT,CASSSPRQGNQPQHF
-,-,TRBV5-1,TRBJ2-1,TGCGCCAGCAGCTCGGGGACGGCCAATGAGCAGTTCTTC,CASSSGTANEQFF
-,-,TRBV7-9,TRBJ1-5,TGTGCCAGCAGCTTTGGGGCTGGGACGGTTCAGCCCCAGCATTTT,CASSFGAGTVQPQHF
many,TRBD2,TRBV11-2,TRBJ2-7,TGTGCCAGCGGGGTAGGGAGGGGATATTACGAGCAGTACTTC,CASGVGRGYYEQYF
-,-,TRBV7-9,TRBJ2-5,TGTGCCAGCAGCCCCCGGGCGGGGGCAGGGGAGACCCAGTACTTC,CASSPRAGAGETQYF
many,-,TRBV5-1,TRBJ2-5,TGCGCCAGCAGCTTGGAACGGTTCCAAGAGACCCAGTACTTC,CASSLERFQETQYF
-,-,TRBV28,TRBJ1-2,TGTGCCAGCAGTTCCCGCAGAGGGCACAGCTATGGCTACACCTTC,CASSSRRGHSYGYTF
few,TRBD1,TRBV11-3,TRBJ2-7,TGTGCCAGCAGTGACAGGGAGACGGGCTACGAGCAGTACTTC,CASSDRETGYEQYF
many,-,TRBV28,TRBJ2-7,TGTGCCAGCAAACAGGGGGGGTACGAGCAGTACTTC,CASKQGGYEQYF
-,-,TRBV7-3,TRBJ2-1,TGTGCCAGCAGCCCCCGAGACGGGGGCCGCCGAAATGAGCAGTTCTTC,CASSPRDGGRRNEQFF
-,-,TRBV5-1,TRBJ2-7,TGCGCCAGCAGCTTTATGGACGGAAACTACGAGCAGTACTTC,CASSFMDGNYEQYF
few,TRBD1,TRBV12-3/TRBV12-4,TRBJ1-5,TGTGCCAGCAGCAAGGACAGGCTACTGCGGCCCCAGCATTTT,CASSKDRLLRPQHF
many,TRBD2,TRBV20-1,TRBJ2-1,TGCAGTGCTCCAGGACTAGCGGGGGCCAATGGGCAGTTCTTC,CSAPGLAGANGQFF
-,TRBD2,TRBV5-1,TRBJ2-7,TGCGCCAGCAGCTTGAGGGGACTAGCGTCTCTAACCTACGAGCAGTACTTC,CASSLRGLASLTYEQYF
once,-,TRBV28,TRBJ2-1,TGTGCCAGCAGCCAAACCACACTCTCCTACAATGAGCAGTTCTTC,CASSQTTLSYNEQFF
many,TRBD2,TRBV18,TRBJ2-7,TGTGCCAGCTCAGGCCCCCCGGGAGGGGAGCAGTACTTC,CASSGPPGGEQYF